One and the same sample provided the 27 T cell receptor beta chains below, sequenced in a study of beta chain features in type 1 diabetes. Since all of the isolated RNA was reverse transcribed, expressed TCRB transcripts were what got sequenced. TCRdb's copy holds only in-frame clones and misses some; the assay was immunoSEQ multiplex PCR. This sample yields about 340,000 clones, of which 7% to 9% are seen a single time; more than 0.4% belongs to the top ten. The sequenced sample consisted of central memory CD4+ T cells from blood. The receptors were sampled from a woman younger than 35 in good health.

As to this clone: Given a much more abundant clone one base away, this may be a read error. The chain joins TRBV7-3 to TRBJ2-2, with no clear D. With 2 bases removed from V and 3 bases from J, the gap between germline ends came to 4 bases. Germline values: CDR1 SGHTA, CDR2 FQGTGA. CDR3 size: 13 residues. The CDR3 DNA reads TGTGCCAGCAGCTTAGACTACACCGGGGAGCTGTTTTTT. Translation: CASSLDYTGELFF.

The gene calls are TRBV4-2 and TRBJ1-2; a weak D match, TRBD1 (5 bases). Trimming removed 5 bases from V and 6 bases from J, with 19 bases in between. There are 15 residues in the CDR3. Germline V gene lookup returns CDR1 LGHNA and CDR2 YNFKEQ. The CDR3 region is CASSLVGQTVHGYTF. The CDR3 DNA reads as TGTGCCAGCAGCTTGGTAGGGCAGACAGTCCATGGCTACACCTTC.

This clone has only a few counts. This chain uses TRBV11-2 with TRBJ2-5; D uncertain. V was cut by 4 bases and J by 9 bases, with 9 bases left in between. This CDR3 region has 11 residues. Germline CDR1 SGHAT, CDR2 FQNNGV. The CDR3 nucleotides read TGTGCCAGCAGCTCGGTCGCGGCCCAGTACTTC. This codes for CASSSVAAQYF. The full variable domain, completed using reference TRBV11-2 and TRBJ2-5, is EAGVAQSPRYKIIEKRQSVAFWCNPISGHATLYWYQQILGQGPKLLIQFQNNGVVDDSQLPKDRFSAERLKGVDSTLKIQPAKLEDSAVYLCASSSVAAQYFGPGTRLLVL.

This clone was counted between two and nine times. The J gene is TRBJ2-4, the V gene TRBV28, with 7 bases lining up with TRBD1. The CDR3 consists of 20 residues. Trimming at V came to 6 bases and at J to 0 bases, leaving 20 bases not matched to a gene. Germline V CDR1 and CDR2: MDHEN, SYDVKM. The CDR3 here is CASSGPRNQQGRVAKNIQYF. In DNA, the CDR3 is TGTGCCAGCAGCGGACCAAGAAACCAACAGGGGCGGGTAGCCAAAAACATTCAGTACTTC.

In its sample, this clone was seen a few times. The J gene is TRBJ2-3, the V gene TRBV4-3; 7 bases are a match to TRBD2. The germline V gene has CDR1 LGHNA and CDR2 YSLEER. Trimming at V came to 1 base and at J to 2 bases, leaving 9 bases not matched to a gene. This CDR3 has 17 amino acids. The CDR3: CASSQAASGVPTDTQYF. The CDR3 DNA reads TGCGCCAGCAGCCAAGCGGCTAGCGGAGTACCCACAGATACGCAGTATTTT.

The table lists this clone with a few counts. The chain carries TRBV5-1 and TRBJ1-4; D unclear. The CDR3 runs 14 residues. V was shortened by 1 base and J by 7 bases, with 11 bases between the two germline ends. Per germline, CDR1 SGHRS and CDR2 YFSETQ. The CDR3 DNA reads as TGCGCCAGCAGCTTGCTAACGGGAGGTGAAAAACTGTTTTTT. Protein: CASSLLTGGEKLFF.

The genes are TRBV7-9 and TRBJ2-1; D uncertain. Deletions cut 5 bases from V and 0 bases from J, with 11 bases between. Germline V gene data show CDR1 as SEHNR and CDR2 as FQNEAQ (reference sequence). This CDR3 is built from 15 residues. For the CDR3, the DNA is TGTGCCAGCAGCCCCCGCTTTAGCTCCTACAATGAGCAGTTCTTC. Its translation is CASSPRFSSYNEQFF.

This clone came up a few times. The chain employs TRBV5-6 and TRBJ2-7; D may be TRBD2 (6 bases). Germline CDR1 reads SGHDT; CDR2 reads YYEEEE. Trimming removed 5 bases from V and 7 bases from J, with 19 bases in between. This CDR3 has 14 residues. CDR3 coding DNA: TGTGCCAGCAGGTATGGGGGGTTTTGGAGTGAGCAGTACTTC. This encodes CASRYGGFWSEQYF. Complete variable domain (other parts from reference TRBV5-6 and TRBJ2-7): DAGVTQSPTHLIKTRGQQVTLRCSPKSGHDTVSWYQQALGQGPQFIFQYYEEEERQRGNFPDRFSGHQFPNYSSELNVNALLLGDSALYLCASRYGGFWSEQYFGPGTRLTVT.

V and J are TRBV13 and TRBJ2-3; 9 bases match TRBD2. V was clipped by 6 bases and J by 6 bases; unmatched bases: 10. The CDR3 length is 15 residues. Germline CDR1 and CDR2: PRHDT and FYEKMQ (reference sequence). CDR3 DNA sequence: TGTGCCAGCAGTCAAAGTAGCGGGAGCGGGGATACGCAGTATTTT. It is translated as CASSQSSGSGDTQYF.

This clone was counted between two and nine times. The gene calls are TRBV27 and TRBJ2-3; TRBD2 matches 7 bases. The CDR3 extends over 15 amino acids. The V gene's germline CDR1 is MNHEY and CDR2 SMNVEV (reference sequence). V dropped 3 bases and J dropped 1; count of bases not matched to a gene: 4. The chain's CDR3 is CASSLGRAGTDTQYF. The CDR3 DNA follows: TGTGCCAGCAGTTTGGGGAGGGCGGGCACAGATACGCAGTATTTT.

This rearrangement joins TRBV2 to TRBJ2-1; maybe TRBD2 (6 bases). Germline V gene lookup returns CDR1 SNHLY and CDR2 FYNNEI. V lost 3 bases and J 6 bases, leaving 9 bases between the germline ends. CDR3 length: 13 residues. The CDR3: CASSDGRINEQFF. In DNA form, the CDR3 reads TGTGCCAGCAGTGATGGGAGGATCAATGAGCAGTTCTTC.

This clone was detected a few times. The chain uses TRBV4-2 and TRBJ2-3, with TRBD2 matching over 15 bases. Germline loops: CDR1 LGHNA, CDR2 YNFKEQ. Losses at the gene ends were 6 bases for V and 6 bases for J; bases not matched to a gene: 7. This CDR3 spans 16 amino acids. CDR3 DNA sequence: TGTGCCAGCAGTTTTGCCGGGACTAGCGGGAGGGATACGCAGTATTTT. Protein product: CASSFAGTSGRDTQYF.

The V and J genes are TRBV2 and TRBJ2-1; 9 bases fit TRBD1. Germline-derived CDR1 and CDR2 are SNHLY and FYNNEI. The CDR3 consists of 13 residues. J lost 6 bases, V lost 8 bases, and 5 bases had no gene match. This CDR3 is CASVQDRGNEQFF. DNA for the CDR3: TGTGCCAGCGTCCAGGACAGGGGCAATGAGCAGTTCTTC.

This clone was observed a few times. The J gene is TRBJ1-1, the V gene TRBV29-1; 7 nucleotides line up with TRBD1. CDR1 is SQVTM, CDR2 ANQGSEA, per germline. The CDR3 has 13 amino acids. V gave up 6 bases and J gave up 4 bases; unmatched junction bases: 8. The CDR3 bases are TGCAGCGTCCCGGCGACAGGGTTCACTGAAGCTTTCTTT. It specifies CSVPATGFTEAFF.

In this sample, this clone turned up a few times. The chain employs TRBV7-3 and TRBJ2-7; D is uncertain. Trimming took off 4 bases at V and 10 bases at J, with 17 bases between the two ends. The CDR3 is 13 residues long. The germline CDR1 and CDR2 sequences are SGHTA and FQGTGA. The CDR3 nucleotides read TGTGCCAGCAGCTCCTACGACGGTTCGGGCCAGTACTTC. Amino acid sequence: CASSSYDGSGQYF.

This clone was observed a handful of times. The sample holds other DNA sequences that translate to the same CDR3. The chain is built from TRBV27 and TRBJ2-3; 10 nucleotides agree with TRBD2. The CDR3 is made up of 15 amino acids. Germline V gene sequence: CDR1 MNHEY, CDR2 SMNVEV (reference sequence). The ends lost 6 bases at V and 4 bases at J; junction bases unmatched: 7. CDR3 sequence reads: CASRTLAGGADTQYF. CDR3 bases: TGTGCCAGCAGAACCTTAGCGGGAGGAGCAGATACGCAGTATTTT.

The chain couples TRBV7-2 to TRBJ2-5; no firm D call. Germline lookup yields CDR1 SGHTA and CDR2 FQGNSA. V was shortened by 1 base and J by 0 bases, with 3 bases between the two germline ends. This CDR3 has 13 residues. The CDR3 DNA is TGTGCCAGCAGCTTAGGACACCAAGAGACCCAGTACTTC. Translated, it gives CASSLGHQETQYF.

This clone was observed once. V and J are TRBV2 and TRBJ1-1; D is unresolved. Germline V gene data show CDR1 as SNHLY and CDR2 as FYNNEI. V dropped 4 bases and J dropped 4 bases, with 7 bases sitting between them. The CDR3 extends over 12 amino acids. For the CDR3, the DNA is TGTGCCAGCAGTGTGCGGCGCACTGAAGCTTTCTTT. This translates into CASSVRRTEAFF.

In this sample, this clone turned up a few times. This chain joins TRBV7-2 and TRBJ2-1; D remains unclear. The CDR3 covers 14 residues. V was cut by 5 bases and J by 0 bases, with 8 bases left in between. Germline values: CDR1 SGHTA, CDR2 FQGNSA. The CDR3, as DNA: TGTGCCAGCAGCGTGCACCACTCCTACAATGAGCAGTTCTTC. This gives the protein CASSVHHSYNEQFF.

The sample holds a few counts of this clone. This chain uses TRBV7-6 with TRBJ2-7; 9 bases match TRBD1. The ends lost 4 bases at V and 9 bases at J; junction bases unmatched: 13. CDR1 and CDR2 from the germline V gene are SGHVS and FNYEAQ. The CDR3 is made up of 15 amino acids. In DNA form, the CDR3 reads TGTGCCAGCAGCTCACAACCGGGACAGGGTGAGGGGCAGTACTTC. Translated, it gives CASSSQPGQGEGQYF. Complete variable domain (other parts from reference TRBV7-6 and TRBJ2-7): GAGVSQSPRYKVTKRGQDVALRCDPISGHVSLYWYRQALGQGPEFLTYFNYEAQQDKSGLPNDRFSAERPEGSISTLTIQRTEQRDSAMYRCASSSQPGQGEGQYFGPGTRLTVT.

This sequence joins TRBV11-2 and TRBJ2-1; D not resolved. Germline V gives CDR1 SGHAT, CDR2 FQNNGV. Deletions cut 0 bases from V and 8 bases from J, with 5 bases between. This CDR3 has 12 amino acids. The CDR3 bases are TGTGCCAGCAGCTTAGATCGATATGAGCAGTTCTTC. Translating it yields CASSLDRYEQFF.

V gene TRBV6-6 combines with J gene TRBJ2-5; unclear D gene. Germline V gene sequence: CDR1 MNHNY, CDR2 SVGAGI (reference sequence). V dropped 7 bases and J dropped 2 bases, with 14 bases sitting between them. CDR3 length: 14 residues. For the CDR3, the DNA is TGTGCCAGCATCGACGGTGGAAATCAAGAGACCCAGTACTTC. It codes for CASIDGGNQETQYF.

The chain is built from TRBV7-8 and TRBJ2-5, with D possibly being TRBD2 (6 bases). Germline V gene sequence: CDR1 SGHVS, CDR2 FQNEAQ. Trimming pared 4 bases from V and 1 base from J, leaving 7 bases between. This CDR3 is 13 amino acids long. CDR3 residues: CASSSGLQETQYF. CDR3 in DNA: TGTGCCAGCAGCTCGGGACTCCAAGAGACCCAGTACTTC.

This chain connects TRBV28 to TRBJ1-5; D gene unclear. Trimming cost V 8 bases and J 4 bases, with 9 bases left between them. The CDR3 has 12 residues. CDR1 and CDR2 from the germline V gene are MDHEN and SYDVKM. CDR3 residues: CASGNGNQPQHF. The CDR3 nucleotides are TGTGCCAGCGGTAACGGGAATCAGCCCCAGCATTTT.

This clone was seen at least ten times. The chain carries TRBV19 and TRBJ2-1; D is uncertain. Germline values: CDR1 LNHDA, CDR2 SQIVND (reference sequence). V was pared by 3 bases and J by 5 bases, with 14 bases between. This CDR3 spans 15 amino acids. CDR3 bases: TGTGCCAGTAGTATTCTGCGTGTCCGGCACAATGAGCAGTTCTTC. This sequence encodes CASSILRVRHNEQFF.

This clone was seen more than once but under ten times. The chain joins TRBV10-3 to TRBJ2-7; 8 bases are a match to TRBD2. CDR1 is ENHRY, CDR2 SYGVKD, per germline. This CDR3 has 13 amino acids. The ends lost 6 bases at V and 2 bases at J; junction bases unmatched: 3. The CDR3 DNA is TGTGCCATCAGGGGCGGGGGGACCTACGAGCAGTACTTC. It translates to CAIRGGGTYEQYF.

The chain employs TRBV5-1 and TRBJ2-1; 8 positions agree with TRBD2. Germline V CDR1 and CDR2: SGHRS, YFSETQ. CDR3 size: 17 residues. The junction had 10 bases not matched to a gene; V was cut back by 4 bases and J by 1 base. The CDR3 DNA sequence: TGCGCCAGCAGCCCCGCGATTAGCGGGACTTCCTACAATGAGCAGTTCTTC. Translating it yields CASSPAISGTSYNEQFF.